This T cell receptor beta chain was obtained from a study of blood T cell repertoires in COVID-19. Germline CDR1 SGHRS, CDR2 YFSETQ. The CDR3 is 19 residues long. V dropped 4 bases and J dropped 0; count of bases not matched to a gene: 18. Participant ages covered about 18 to 95 years across 20 to 30 US areas. Source study methods: Amplification of reference gene primers was used by the study to estimate nucleated cell counts. TCRdb's table, derived via immunoSEQ multiplex PCR, lists solely in-frame clones and lacks some. V and J calls and clone size are those listed in that table; D and trimming were worked out from the DNA. The sample contains approximately 300,000 clones, 70% to 90% of which appear only once.

The TCR originated in a young woman who had recovered from COVID-19. The sample comprised PBMCs or T cells enriched from blood (not recorded which). The chain uses TRBV5-1 and TRBJ1-2; 7 nucleotides line up with TRBD1. Here the CDR3 reads CASSPNKTGLALANYGYTF. The CDR3 coding sequence is TGCGCCAGCAGCCCCAACAAGACAGGGCTTGCCCTAGCTAACTATGGCTACACCTTC. The whole variable domain, filled in from reference TRBV5-1 and TRBJ1-2, reads KAGVTQTPRYLIKTRGQQVTLSCSPISGHRSVSWYQQTPGQGLQFLFEYFSETQRNKGNFPGRFSGRQFSNSRSEMNVSTLELGDSALYLCASSPNKTGLALANYGYTFGSGTRLTVV.